A selection of T cell receptor beta chains follows, all from one sample in a study of radiotherapy plus CTLA-4 blockade in lung cancer. Here immunoSEQ multiplex PCR was the method, and the copy in TCRdb shows in-frame clones only, minus some. The data show 39,000 or so clones, about 68% seen once. The sequences come from peripheral blood, collected from a patient treated with radiotherapy plus ipilimumab. These receptors came from a human donor with non-small cell lung cancer who had stable disease on radiotherapy plus ipilimumab. Each CDR3 is given without its conserved first and last residue.

v_call	j_call	cdr3_aa
TRBV4-3	TRBJ1-2	ASSQGTGSYGYT
TRBV7-2	TRBJ2-2	ASSNALGGELF
TRBV10-3	TRBJ1-1	AISGQAREAF
TRBV5-1	TRBJ1-3	ASSLSRAAGSGNTIY
TRBV15	TRBJ1-2	ATSRDLRAGYT
TRBV5-1	TRBJ2-3	ASSLERGGQDTQY
TRBV5-1	TRBJ2-1	ASNLLRPPLSYNEQF
TRBV5-1	TRBJ1-2	ASSLTGTGNYGYT
TRBV29-1	TRBJ1-5	SVVEGNQPQH
TRBV6-4	TRBJ2-2	ASSERFSPSTGELF
TRBV12-5	TRBJ1-3	ASGLYRDIRNTIY
TRBV12-5	TRBJ2-7	ASGLGRRGYEQY
TRBV27	TRBJ1-2	ASSLFSDRGDGYT
TRBV18	TRBJ1-2	ASSPAGQGNGYT
TRBV5-4	TRBJ1-6	ASSRQGFNSPLH
TRBV5-1	TRBJ1-2	ASSLVELGADGYT
TRBV5-1	TRBJ1-3	ASTRDTSGNTIY
TRBV11-2	TRBJ1-2	ASSFFSGQGGDGYT
TRBV6-1	TRBJ1-2	ASSATGLDYGYT
TRBV6-5	TRBJ1-2	ASSRATNYGYT
TRBV2	TRBJ2-1	ASSDPIRGAGNEQF
TRBV19	TRBJ1-3	ASRPDRNPGRTIY
TRBV6-1	TRBJ2-1	ASSPDFGGGGEQF
TRBV5-1	TRBJ2-1	ASAGGGSGNEQF
TRBV10-3	TRBJ2-1	AISESEGGIQF
TRBV27	TRBJ1-1	ASSLSLQGFTEAF
TRBV4-1	TRBJ1-1	ASSQGSMNTEAF
TRBV9	TRBJ1-6	ASSVEPENSPLH
TRBV9	TRBJ2-6	ASSVSGTGANVLT
TRBV6-6	TRBJ1-2	ASRGQAYYGYT
TRBV20-1	TRBJ2-5	SARPQETQY
TRBV5-1	TRBJ1-2	ASSPMGDRGLGYGYT
TRBV6-9	TRBJ1-6	ASRPGAGQNNSPLH
TRBV6-1	TRBJ2-7	ASSSPGIGLYEQY
TRBV4-1	TRBJ1-4	ASGQEVWSQFNEKLF
TRBV5-4	TRBJ1-2	ASRSRRGEKGYT